A single T cell receptor (beta chain) is shown here with its context. V lost 5 bases and J lost 4, with 7 bases in between. CDR3 length: 12 amino acids. Germline loops: CDR1 MDHEN, CDR2 SYDVKM. The source of the sample is a study of T cell changes during pregnancy in multiple sclerosis. Sequencing was performed with immunoSEQ multiplex PCR; in TCRdb, only in-frame clones are kept and a portion is missing. The table lists tens of thousands of clones, 75% to 95% of them singletons. The clonotype was recovered from a female donor in good health, enrolled as a control in a pregnancy study. The sequencing here drew on CD4+ T cells from peripheral blood mononuclear cells, taken in the third trimester of pregnancy. This sequence joins TRBV28 and TRBJ2-3; unclear D gene. The CDR3 DNA is TGTGCCAGCAGTCCCTTCGCAGATACGCAGTATTTT. Amino acids: CASSPFADTQYF.